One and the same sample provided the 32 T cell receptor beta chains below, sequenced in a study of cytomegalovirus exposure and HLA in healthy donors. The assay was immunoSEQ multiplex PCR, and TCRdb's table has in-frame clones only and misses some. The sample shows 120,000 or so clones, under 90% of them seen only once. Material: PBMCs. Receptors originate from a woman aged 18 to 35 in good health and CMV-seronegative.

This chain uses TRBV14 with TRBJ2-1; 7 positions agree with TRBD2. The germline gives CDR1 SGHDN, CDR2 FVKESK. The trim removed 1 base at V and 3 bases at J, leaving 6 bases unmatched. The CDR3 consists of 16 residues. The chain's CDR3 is CASSQVASGIYNEQFF. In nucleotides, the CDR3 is TGTGCCAGCAGCCAAGTGGCTAGCGGAATCTACAATGAGCAGTTCTTC.

The CDR3 DNA is TGCGCCAGCAGCCAAGCCCCAGGCGGGAGGGCCGGGAATGAGCAGTTCTTC. This codes for CASSQAPGGRAGNEQFF. This chain links TRBV4-1 with TRBJ2-1, with 9 positions matching TRBD2. The V segment lost 1 base and the J segment 7 bases; nucleotides outside the gene matches: 11. This CDR3 region has 17 residues. Germline V gene sequence: CDR1 MGHRA, CDR2 YSYEKL.

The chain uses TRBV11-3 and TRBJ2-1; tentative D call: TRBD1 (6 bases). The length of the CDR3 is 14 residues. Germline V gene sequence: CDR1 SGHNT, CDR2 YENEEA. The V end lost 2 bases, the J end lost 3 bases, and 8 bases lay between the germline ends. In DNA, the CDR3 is TGTGCCAGCAGCTTAACCAGGGGCTACAATGAGCAGTTCTTC. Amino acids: CASSLTRGYNEQFF.

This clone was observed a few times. The CDR3 protein is CASSERLVTGELFF. The CDR3 region has the DNA TGCGCCAGCAGTGAGAGACTAGTGACCGGGGAGCTGTTTTTT. The V gene is TRBV10-1, the J gene TRBJ2-2, with D perhaps TRBD2 (6 bases). The germline V gene has CDR1 WNHNN and CDR2 SYGVQD (reference sequence). This CDR3 contains 14 residues. The V end lost 2 bases, the J end lost 5 bases, and 9 bases lay between the germline ends.

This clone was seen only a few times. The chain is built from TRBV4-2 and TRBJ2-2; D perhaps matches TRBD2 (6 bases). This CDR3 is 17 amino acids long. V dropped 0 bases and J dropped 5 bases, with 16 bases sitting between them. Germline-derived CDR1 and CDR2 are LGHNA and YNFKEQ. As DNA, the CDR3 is TGTGCCAGCAGCCAAGATATGTCCGGGAGTGAGACCGGGGAGCTGTTTTTT. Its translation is CASSQDMSGSETGELFF.

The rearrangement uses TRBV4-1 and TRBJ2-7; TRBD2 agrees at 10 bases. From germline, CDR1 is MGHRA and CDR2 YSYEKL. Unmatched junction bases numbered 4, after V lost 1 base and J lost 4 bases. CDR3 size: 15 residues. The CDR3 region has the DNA TGCGCCAGCAGCCAAGGGACTAGCGGCCAATACGAGCAGTACTTC. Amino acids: CASSQGTSGQYEQYF.

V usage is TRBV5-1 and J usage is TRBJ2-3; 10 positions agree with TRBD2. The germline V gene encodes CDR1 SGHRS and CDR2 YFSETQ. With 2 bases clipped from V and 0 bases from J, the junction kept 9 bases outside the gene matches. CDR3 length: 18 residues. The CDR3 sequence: CASSFRAWTSGSTDTQYF. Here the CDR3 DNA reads TGCGCCAGCAGCTTCCGAGCCTGGACTAGCGGCAGCACAGATACGCAGTATTTT. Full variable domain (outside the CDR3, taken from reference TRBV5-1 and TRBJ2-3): KAGVTQTPRYLIKTRGQQVTLSCSPISGHRSVSWYQQTPGQGLQFLFEYFSETQRNKGNFPGRFSGRQFSNSRSEMNVSTLELGDSALYLCASSFRAWTSGSTDTQYFGPGTRLTVL.

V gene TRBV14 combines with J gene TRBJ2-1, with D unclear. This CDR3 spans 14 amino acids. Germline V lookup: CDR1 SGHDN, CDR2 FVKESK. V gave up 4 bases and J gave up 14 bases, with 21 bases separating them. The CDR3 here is CASSPWQSYQREFF. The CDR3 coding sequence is TGTGCCAGCAGCCCGTGGCAGTCCTACCAACGGGAGTTCTTC.

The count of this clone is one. The CDR3, as DNA: TGTGCCAGCAGTTTCAGAGCGGAACTTTACAATGAGCAGTTCTTC. Translation: CASSFRAELYNEQFF. The genes are TRBV27 and TRBJ2-1; tentative D call: TRBD2 (5 bases). Deletions cut 3 bases from V and 4 bases from J, with 13 bases between. This CDR3 is 15 amino acids long. CDR1 is MNHEY and CDR2 is SMNVEV in the germline V gene (reference sequence).

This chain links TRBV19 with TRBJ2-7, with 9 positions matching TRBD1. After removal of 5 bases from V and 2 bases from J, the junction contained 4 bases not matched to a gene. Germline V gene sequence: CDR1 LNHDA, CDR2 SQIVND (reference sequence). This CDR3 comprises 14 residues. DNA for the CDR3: TGTGCCAGTAGTCCCGGGACAGGGCCCTACGAGCAGTACTTC. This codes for CASSPGTGPYEQYF.

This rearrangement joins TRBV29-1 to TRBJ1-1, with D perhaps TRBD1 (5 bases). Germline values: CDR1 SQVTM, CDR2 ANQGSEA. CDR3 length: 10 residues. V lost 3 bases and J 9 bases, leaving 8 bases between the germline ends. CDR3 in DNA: TGCAGCGTTGAGGAGGGGAAAGCTTTCTTT. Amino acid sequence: CSVEEGKAFF. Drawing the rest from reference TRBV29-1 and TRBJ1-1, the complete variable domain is SAVISQKPSRDICQRGTSLTIQCQVDSQVTMMFWYRQQPGQSLTLIATANQGSEATYESGFVIDKFPISRPNLTFSTLTVSNMSPEDSSIYLCSVEEGKAFFGQGTRLTVV.

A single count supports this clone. The CDR3, as DNA: TGCAGCGCCGGGACAGGGGGGCTTACTGGCTACACCTTC. This sequence encodes CSAGTGGLTGYTF. This chain links TRBV29-1 with TRBJ1-2; 11 nucleotides line up with TRBD1. Trimming cost V 7 bases and J 7 bases; bases outside gene matches: 8. In germline, CDR1 is SQVTM, CDR2 ANQGSEA. The CDR3 totals 13 residues.

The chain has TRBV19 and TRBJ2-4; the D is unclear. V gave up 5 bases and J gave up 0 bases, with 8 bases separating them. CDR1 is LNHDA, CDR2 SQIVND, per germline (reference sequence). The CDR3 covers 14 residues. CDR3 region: CASSPRLAKNIQYF. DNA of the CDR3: TGTGCCAGTAGTCCGCGACTAGCCAAAAACATTCAGTACTTC.

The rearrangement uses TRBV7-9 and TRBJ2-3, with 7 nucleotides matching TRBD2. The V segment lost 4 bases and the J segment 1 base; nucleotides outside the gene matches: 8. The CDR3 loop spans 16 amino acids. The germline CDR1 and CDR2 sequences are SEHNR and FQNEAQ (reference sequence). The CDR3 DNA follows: TGTGCCAGCAGCTCTAATCGCGGGAGACGCACAGATACGCAGTATTTT. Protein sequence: CASSSNRGRRTDTQYF.

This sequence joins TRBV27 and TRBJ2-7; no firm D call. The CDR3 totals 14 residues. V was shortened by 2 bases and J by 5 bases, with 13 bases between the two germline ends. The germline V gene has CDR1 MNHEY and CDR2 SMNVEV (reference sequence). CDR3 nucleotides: TGTGCCAGCAGTTTAGGAGTCCACCCCAACGAGCAGTACTTC. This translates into CASSLGVHPNEQYF.

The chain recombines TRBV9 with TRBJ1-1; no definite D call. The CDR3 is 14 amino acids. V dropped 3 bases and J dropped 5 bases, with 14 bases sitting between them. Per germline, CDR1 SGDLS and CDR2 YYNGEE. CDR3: CASSAGRLPTEAFF. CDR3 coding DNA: TGTGCCAGCAGCGCGGGTAGGTTGCCGACTGAAGCTTTCTTT.

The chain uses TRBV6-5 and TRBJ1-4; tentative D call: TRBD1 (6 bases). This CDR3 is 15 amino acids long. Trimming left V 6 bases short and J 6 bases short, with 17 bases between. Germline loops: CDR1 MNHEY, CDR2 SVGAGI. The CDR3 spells CASRRDIYKDEKLFF. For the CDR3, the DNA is TGTGCCAGCAGACGGGACATCTATAAGGATGAAAAACTGTTTTTT.

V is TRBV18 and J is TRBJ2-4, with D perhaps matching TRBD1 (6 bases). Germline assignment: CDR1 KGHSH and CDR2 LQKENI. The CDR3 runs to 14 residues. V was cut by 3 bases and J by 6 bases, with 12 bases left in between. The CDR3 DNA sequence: TGTGCCAGCTCACCCTCAGCCAGGGGAAACATTCAGTACTTC. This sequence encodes CASSPSARGNIQYF.

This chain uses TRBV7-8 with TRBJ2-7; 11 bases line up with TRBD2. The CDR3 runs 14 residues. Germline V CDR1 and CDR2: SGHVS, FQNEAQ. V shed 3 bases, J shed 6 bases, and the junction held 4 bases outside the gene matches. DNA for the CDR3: TGTGCCAGCAGCTTCCCTAGCGGGAGGTTCGAGCAGTACTTC. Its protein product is CASSFPSGRFEQYF.

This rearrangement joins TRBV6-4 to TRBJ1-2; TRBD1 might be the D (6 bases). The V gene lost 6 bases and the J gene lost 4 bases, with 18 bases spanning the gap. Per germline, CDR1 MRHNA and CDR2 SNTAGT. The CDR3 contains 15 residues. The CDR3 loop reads CASRPYPGTTYGYTF. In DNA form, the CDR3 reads TGTGCCAGCAGACCTTACCCCGGGACAACCTATGGCTACACCTTC.

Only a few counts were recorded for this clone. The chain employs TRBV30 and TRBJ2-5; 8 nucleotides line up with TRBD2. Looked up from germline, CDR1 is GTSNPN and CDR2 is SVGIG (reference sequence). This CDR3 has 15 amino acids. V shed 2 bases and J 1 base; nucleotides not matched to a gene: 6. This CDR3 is CAWSPGTRVQETQYF. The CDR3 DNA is TGTGCCTGGAGTCCCGGGACTAGGGTCCAAGAGACCCAGTACTTC.

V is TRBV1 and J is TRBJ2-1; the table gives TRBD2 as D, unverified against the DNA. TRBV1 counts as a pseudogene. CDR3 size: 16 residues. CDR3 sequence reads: CTSSPHCGRRYNEQFF. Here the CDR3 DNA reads TGCACCAGCAGCCCTCATTGTGGGAGAAGGTACAATGAGCAGTTCTTC.

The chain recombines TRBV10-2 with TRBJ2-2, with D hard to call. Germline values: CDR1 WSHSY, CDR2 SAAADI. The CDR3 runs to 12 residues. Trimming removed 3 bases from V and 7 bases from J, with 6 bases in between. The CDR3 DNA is TGCGCCAGCAGTGATAGAGTCGGGGAGCTGTTTTTT. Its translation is CASSDRVGELFF.

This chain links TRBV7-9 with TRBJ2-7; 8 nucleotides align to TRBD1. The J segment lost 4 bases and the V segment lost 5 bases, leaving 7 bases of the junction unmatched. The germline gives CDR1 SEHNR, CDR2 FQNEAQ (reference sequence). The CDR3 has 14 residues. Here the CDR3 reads CASSPQGGQYEQYF. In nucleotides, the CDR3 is TGTGCCAGCAGCCCACAGGGGGGCCAGTACGAGCAGTACTTC.

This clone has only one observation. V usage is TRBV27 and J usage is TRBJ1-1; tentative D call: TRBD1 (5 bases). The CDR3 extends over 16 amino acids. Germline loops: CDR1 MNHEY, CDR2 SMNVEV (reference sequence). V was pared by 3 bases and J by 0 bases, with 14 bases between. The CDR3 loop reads CASSFSQGIMNTEAFF. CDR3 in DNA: TGTGCCAGCAGTTTTAGTCAGGGCATCATGAACACTGAAGCTTTCTTT.

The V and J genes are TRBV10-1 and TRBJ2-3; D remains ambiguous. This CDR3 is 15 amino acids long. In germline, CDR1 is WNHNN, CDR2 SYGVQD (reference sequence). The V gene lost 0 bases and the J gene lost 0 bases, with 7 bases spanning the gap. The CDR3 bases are TGCGCCAGCAGTGAGTCGCGCGCAAGCACAGATACGCAGTATTTT. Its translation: CASSESRASTDTQYF.

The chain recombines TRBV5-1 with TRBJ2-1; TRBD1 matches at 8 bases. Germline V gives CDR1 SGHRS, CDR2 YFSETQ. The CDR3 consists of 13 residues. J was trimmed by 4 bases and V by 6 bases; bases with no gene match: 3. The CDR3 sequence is CASTDRGYNEQFF. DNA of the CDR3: TGCGCCAGCACTGACAGGGGTTACAATGAGCAGTTCTTC.

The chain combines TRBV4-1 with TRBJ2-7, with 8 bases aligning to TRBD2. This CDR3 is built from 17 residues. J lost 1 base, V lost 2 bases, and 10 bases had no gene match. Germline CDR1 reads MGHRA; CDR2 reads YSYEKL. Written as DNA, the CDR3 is TGCGCCAGCAGCCAAACTTTTCGCGGGAGGAGTTCCTACGAGCAGTACTTC. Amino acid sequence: CASSQTFRGRSSYEQYF.

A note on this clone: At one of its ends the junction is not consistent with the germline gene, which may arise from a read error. DNA for the CDR3: TGTGCCAGCAGTGAACTTGGGCAGGGGGCGCGGGGGCGCTTC. It specifies CASSELGQGARGRF. This chain uses TRBV2 with TRBJ2-4; TRBD1 might be the D (8 bases). The CDR3 runs to 14 residues. The germline gives CDR1 SNHLY, CDR2 FYNNEI.

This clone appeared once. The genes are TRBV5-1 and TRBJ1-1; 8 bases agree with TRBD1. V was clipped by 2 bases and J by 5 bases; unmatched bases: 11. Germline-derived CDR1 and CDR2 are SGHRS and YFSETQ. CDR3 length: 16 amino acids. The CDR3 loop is CASSFGRGPGGTEAFF. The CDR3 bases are TGCGCCAGCAGCTTCGGCAGGGGGCCAGGGGGTACTGAAGCTTTCTTT.

As DNA, the CDR3 is TGTGCCAGCATTGCGGACAGGGGGCTGGCGGTGTCTGGCTACACCTTC. This translates into CASIADRGLAVSGYTF. V and J are TRBV2 and TRBJ1-2; 11 bases align to TRBD1. Germline loops: CDR1 SNHLY, CDR2 FYNNEI. Losses at the gene ends were 7 bases for V and 7 bases for J; bases not matched to a gene: 14. The CDR3 is made up of 16 amino acids.

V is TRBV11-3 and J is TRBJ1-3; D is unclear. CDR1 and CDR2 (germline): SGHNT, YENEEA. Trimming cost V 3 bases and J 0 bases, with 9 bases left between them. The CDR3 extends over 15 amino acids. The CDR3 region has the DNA TGTGCCAGCAGCTTTGCCGGGAACTCTGGAAACACCATATATTTT. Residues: CASSFAGNSGNTIYF.